Only one count was recorded for the clone carrying this TCR beta chain. As handled by the study authors: For nucleated cells, counts were estimated from reference gene primer amplification. Measured with immunoSEQ multiplex PCR; TCRdb has only the in-frame clones, and not every one. From that table come the V and J calls and clone size; the DNA was used to work out D and trimming. The sample holds some 190,000 clones; 80% to 90% are singletons and the top ten take roughly 3%. This record belongs to a study of blood T cell repertoires in COVID-19. On the study more broadly: Collection of acute and convalescent COVID-19 samples took place in the United States, Italy and Spain. Nucleic acid was either cDNA or gDNA, and it came from T cells, B-cell-depleted T cells, or PBMCs.

Input material: peripheral blood. The receptor comes from a man aged 60 to 75 with acute or convalescent COVID-19.

Here the CDR3 DNA reads TGTGCCAGCAGCTCAGGCCCGGGGTGGAACTACGAGCAGTACTTC. Protein: CASSSGPGWNYEQYF. The gene calls are TRBV7-2 and TRBJ2-7; TRBD2 might be the D (5 bases). Germline CDR1 reads SGHTA; CDR2 reads FQGNSA. This CDR3 spans 15 amino acids. V was clipped by 4 bases and J by 3 bases, with 16 bases between them.